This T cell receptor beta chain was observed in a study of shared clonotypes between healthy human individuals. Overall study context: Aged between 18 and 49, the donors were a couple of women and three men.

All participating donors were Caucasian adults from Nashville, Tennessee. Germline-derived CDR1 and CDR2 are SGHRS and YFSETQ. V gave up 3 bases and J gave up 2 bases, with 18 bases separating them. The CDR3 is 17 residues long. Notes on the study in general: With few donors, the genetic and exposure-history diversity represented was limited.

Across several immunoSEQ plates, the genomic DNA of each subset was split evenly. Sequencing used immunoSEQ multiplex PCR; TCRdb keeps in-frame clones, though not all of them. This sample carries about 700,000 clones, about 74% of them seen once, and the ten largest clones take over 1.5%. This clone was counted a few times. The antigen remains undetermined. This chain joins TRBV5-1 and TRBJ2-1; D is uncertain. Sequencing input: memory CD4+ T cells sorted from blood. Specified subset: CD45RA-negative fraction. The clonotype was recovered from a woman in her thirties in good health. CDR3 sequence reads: CASSSYTEIRTYNEQFF. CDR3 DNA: TGCGCCAGCAGCTCTTACACCGAAATAAGGACCTACAATGAGCAGTTCTTC.